A selection of T cell receptor beta chains follows, all from one sample in a study of cytomegalovirus exposure and HLA in healthy donors. This table comes from immunoSEQ multiplex PCR, and its TCRdb copy is limited to in-frame clones, with some not included. Of roughly 350,000 clones in the sample, approximately 90% were seen once. Input material: PBMCs. The origin of the receptors is a young woman in good health and CMV-seronegative. Each CDR3 is given with its conserved first and last residue. A D gene is named only where the DNA matches it firmly. Only some rows state a clone size, as once, few, many or a class for expanded clones.

cdr3_length	d_call	v_call	clone_size	j_call	cdr3_aa	cdr3_nt
13	.	TRBV6-5	many	TRBJ2-2	CASRRGNTGELFF	TGTGCCAGCAGGCGGGGTAACACCGGGGAGCTGTTTTTT
16	TRBD2	TRBV11-1	.	TRBJ2-3	CASSPRLAGFEDTQYF	TGTGCCAGCAGCCCTCGACTAGCGGGATTCGAGGATACGCAGTATTTT
15	.	TRBV25-1	.	TRBJ2-1	CASSDSGGTYNEQFF	TGTGCCAGCAGTGATTCTGGGGGGACCTACAATGAGCAGTTCTTC
17	TRBD1	TRBV19	.	TRBJ1-4	CASSIRQDRGISEKLFF	TGTGCCAGTAGCATTCGACAGGACAGGGGGATCAGTGAAAAACTGTTTTTT
14	TRBD1	TRBV6-5	.	TRBJ1-2	CASSRTGGHYGYTF	TGTGCCAGCAGCCGCACAGGGGGCCACTATGGCTACACCTTC
17	TRBD1	TRBV28	.	TRBJ1-2	CASISGTGPVGNYGYTF	TGTGCCAGCATCTCCGGGACAGGCCCAGTAGGGAACTATGGCTACACCTTC
15	TRBD2	TRBV11-3	.	TRBJ2-1	CASSIIAGGPGEQFF	TGTGCCAGCAGCATAATAGCGGGAGGGCCGGGGGAGCAGTTCTTC
12	.	TRBV10-3	.	TRBJ2-3	CAISAYSDTQYF	TGTGCCATCAGTGCGTACTCCGATACGCAGTATTTT
14	.	TRBV4-3	.	TRBJ1-1	CASSQDAGNTEAFF	TGCGCCAGCAGCCAAGATGCAGGGAACACTGAAGCTTTCTTT
16	TRBD2	TRBV7-3	.	TRBJ2-1	CASSKFGGGKYNEQFF	TGTGCCAGCAGCAAGTTTGGGGGAGGGAAGTACAATGAGCAGTTCTTC
16	.	TRBV9	.	TRBJ2-5	CASSVEAGQRGETQYF	TGTGCCAGCAGCGTAGAGGCGGGACAGAGGGGGGAGACCCAGTACTTC
13	.	TRBV5-4	.	TRBJ2-7	CASSLGLNYEQYF	TGTGCCAGCAGCCTGGGACTCAACTACGAGCAGTACTTC
17	TRBD1	TRBV2	.	TRBJ2-1	CASSPLASTGGGNEQFF	TGTGCCAGCAGTCCCCTGGCCAGTACAGGGGGCGGAAATGAGCAGTTCTTC
13	TRBD1	TRBV27	once	TRBJ2-7	CASSFDRDYEQYF	TGTGCCAGCAGTTTCGACAGGGATTACGAGCAGTACTTC
15	.	TRBV27	.	TRBJ2-1	CASSSPRQPRNEQFF	TGTGCCAGCAGTTCCCCCCGACAGCCTCGGAATGAGCAGTTCTTC
15	.	TRBV7-2	.	TRBJ1-1	CASSRARVMNTEAFF	TGTGCCAGCAGCCGAGCCAGGGTTATGAACACTGAAGCTTTCTTT
19	TRBD2	TRBV11-2	.	TRBJ2-1	CASSLDSGRPPSSYNEQFF	TGTGCCAGCAGCTTAGATAGCGGGAGGCCCCCCTCCTCCTACAATGAGCAGTTCTTC
14	TRBD2	TRBV7-3	once	TRBJ2-3	CASSSAGDTDTQYF	TGTGCCAGCAGCTCAGCGGGAGACACAGATACGCAGTATTTT
18	.	TRBV2	.	TRBJ2-7	CASSEALQVQSGSYEQYF	TGTGCCAGCAGTGAAGCGCTTCAGGTACAGTCTGGTTCCTACGAGCAGTACTTC
17	TRBD2	TRBV7-2	.	TRBJ2-7	CASSLGLAGGLGYEQYF	TGTGCCAGCAGCTTAGGACTAGCGGGAGGGTTGGGCTACGAGCAGTACTTC
14	TRBD1	TRBV29-1	.	TRBJ2-7	CSVEGRQGSYEQYF	TGCAGCGTTGAAGGAAGACAGGGGTCCTACGAGCAGTACTTC
16	.	TRBV6-1	once	TRBJ2-3	CASSEYGGKGTDTQYF	TGTGCCAGCAGTGAATATGGCGGGAAGGGAACAGATACGCAGTATTTT
15	TRBD2	TRBV5-4	.	TRBJ2-7	CASSLGSGSPYEQYF	TGTGCCAGCAGCTTGGGTAGCGGGAGCCCATACGAGCAGTACTTC